These 5 T cell receptor beta chains share one sample of origin, sequenced in a study of CD4 T cells in relation to SARS-CoV-2 and coronaviruses. Their antigens remain unidentified. Assay: immunoSEQ multiplex PCR; the TCRdb copy retains only in-frame clones and omits some. Of 41,000 or so clones listed, nearly 85% are singletons. Material: naive CD4+ T cells from PBMCs, cultured in vitro. Subset of the sample: naive CD4+ T cells isolated by negative enrichment. The origin of the receptors is an adult with COVID-19.

This sequence joins TRBV6-9 and TRBJ1-2; D may be TRBD1 (6 bases). The CDR3 runs 15 residues. With 2 bases removed from V and 6 bases from J, the gap between germline ends came to 16 bases. Germline V CDR1 and CDR2: MNHGY, SVAAGI. In DNA form, the CDR3 reads TGTGCCAGCAGTTATACTGTAGACAGGTACGATGGCTACACCTTC. Amino acid sequence: CASSYTVDRYDGYTF.

V usage is TRBV3-1 (or the pseudogene TRBV3-2) and J usage is TRBJ1-2; the D is unclear. Germline CDR1 is LGHDT and CDR2 is YNNKEL (reference sequence). The CDR3 loop spans 15 amino acids. V was trimmed by 1 base and J by 2 bases, leaving 11 bases between them. The CDR3 sequence: CASSQAVTSNYGYTF. CDR3 DNA: TGTGCCAGCAGCCAAGCCGTGACATCCAACTATGGCTACACCTTC.

The J gene is TRBJ1-5, the V gene TRBV28; D is ambiguous. This CDR3 is 14 amino acids long. Germline V gene lookup returns CDR1 MDHEN and CDR2 SYDVKM. V gave up 6 bases and J gave up 4 bases, with 13 bases separating them. This CDR3 reads CASRPAGGNQPQHF. The CDR3 coding sequence is TGTGCCAGCAGACCCGCCGGAGGGAATCAGCCCCAGCATTTT.

This clone was seen only once. This sequence joins TRBV28 and TRBJ2-1, with 8 bases fitting TRBD2. Germline V lookup: CDR1 MDHEN, CDR2 SYDVKM. This CDR3 comprises 15 residues. V lost 6 bases to trimming and J lost 0 bases; unmatched junction nucleotides: 4. CDR3 sequence (DNA): TGTGCCAGCAGCCCGACTAGCGTCTCCTACAATGAGCAGTTCTTC. Protein product: CASSPTSVSYNEQFF.

This clone appeared a single time. The chain recombines TRBV11-3 with TRBJ1-5, with TRBD1 matching 9 bases. Unmatched junction bases numbered 23, after V lost 9 bases and J lost 5 bases. Germline values: CDR1 SGHNT, CDR2 YENEEA. CDR3 length equals 19 residues. The CDR3 coding sequence is TGTGCCAGGGCCTTTAGGACCGGCGACAGGGGGGGGGAACATCAGCCCCAGCATTTT. Translating gives CARAFRTGDRGGEHQPQHF. Together with reference TRBV11-3 and TRBJ1-5, the CDR3 gives the full variable domain: EAGVVQSPRYKIIEKKQPVAFWCNPISGHNTLYWYLQNLGQGPELLIRYENEEAVDDSQLPKDRFSAERLKGVDSTLKIQPAELGDSAVYLCARAFRTGDRGGEHQPQHFGDGTRLSIL.